What follows describes a single T cell receptor (beta chain). Antigen specificity is unknown. Germline CDR1 and CDR2: MNHNY and SVGAGI (reference sequence). Trimming cost V 0 bases and J 2 bases, with 10 bases left between them. The CDR3 has 15 amino acids. The sample originates from a study of cytomegalovirus exposure and HLA in healthy donors. Findings of the study overall: Within the 90 to 150 validation repertoires, first-cohort TCR clusters tended to co-occur, according to a later analysis.

Using immunoSEQ multiplex PCR, the repertoire was profiled, and TCRdb retains in-frame clones only, with some absent. The repertoire consists of around 130,000 clones, with just under 90% occurring once and the leading ten covering around 3.4%. This TCR was recovered from a man younger than 40 in good health and CMV-seronegative. Sequenced input: PBMCs. The chain joins TRBV6-6 to TRBJ1-1, with D unclear. In nucleotides, the CDR3 is TGTGCCAGCAGTTACTCGATATCGGGAAACACTGAAGCTTTCTTT. This encodes CASSYSISGNTEAFF.